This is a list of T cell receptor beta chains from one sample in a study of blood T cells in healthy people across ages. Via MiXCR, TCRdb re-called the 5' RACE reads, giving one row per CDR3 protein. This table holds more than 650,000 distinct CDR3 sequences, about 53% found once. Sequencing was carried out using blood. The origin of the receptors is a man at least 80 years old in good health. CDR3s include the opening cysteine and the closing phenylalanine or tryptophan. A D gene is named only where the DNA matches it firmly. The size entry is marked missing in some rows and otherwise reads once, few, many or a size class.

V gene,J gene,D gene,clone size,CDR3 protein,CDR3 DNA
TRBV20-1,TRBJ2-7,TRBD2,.,CSASFDSGGLLGDYEQYF,TGCAGTGCTAGTTTTGATAGCGGGGGCCTCCTAGGGGACTACGAGCAGTACTTC
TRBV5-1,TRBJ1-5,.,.,CASSLEGQMGQPQHF,TGCGCCAGCAGCTTGGAAGGACAAATGGGACAGCCCCAGCATTTT
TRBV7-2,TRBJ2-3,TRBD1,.,CAGSLGRGRNHRYAYF,TGTGCCGGCAGCTTAGGCAGGGGGCGCAATCACAGATACGCGTATTTT
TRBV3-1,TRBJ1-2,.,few,CASSQPGGKYGYTF,TGTGCCAGCAGCCAACCGGGGGGGAAGTATGGCTACACCTTC
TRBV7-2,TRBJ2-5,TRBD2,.,CASSLRAGGLSLVYNEQYF,TGTGCCAGCAGCTTAAGAGCGGGAGGCCTCTCGCTTGTCTACAATGAGCAGTACTTC
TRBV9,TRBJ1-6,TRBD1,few,CASSAGQGGHSYNSPLHF,TGTGCCAGCAGCGCCGGACAGGGGGGCCACTCCTATAATTCACCCCTCCACTTT
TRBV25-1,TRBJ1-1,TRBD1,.,CASSESQGAMNTEAFF,TGTGCCAGCAGTGAATCACAGGGGGCTATGAACACTGAAGCTTTCTTT
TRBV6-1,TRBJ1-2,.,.,CASSEPGLRKYTF,TGTGCCAGCAGTGAGCCCGGACTGAGGAAGTACACCTTC
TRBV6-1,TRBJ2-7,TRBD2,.,CASRPQGLAGVPYEQYF,TGTGCCAGCAGGCCACAAGGACTAGCGGGAGTTCCCTACGAGCAGTACTTC
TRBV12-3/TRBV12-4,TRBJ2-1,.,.,CASTPSGGRIGEQFF,TGTGCCAGCACCCCGAGTGGGGGTCGCATCGGTGAGCAGTTCTTC
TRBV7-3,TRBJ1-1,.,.,CASSFLSTGTEAFF,TGTGCCAGCAGCTTCCTGTCTACGGGGACTGAAGCTTTCTTT
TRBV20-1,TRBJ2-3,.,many,CSAQHRLSYAYF,TGCAGTGCCCAACACCGACTATCATACGCGTATTTT
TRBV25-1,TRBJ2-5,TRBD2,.,CASSERTSGRAQTQYF,TGTGCCAGCAGTGAGAGGACTAGCGGGAGGGCCCAGACCCAGTACTTC
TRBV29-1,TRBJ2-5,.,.,CSVGGNGQETQYF,TGCAGCGTTGGGGGAAATGGCCAAGAGACCCAGTACTTC
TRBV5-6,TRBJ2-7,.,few,CASSGAGLVFYEQYF,TGTGCCAGCAGCGGTGCGGGACTTGTTTTCTACGAGCAGTACTTC
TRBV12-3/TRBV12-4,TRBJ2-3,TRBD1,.,CASSGNRGNTDTQYF,TGTGCCAGCAGTGGCAACAGGGGGAACACAGATACGCAGTATTTT
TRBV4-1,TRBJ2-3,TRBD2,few,CASSQLAGGQHRYAYF,TGCGCCAGCAGCCAATTAGCGGGAGGGCAGCACAGATACGCGTATTTT
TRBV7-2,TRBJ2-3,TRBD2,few,CASSLDSLAGNRYAYF,TGTGCCAGCAGCTTAGATTCGCTAGCGGGAAACAGATACGCGTATTTT
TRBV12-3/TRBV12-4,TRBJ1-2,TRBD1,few,CASTNRDRRANYGYTF,TGTGCCAGCACTAACCGGGACAGGAGGGCTAACTATGGCTACACCTTC
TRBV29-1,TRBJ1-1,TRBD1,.,CSVVRTGQGTEAFF,TGCAGCGTTGTCAGGACAGGGCAGGGCACTGAAGCTTTCTTT
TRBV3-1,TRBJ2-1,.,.,CASSREDEQFF,TGTGCCAGCAGCCGGGAAGATGAGCAGTTCTTC
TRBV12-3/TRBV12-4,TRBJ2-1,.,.,CASRPPGNEQFF,TGTGCCAGCAGGCCCCCGGGGAATGAGCAGTTCTTC
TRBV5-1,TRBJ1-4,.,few,CASSWGIGILDEKLFF,TGCGCCAGCAGCTGGGGTATTGGGATCTTGGATGAAAAACTGTTTTTT
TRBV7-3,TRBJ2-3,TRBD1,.,CASSPTQGQGTDTQYF,TGTGCCAGCAGCCCAACCCAGGGACAGGGGACAGATACGCAGTATTTT
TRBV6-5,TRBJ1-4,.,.,CASRTGVTNEKLFF,TGTGCCAGCAGAACGGGGGTAACTAATGAAAAACTGTTTTTT
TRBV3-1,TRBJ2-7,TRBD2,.,CASSRGTTYEQYF,TGTGCCAGCAGCCGCGGGACTACCTACGAGCAGTACTTC